The T cell receptor beta chain described here comes from a study of patients and donors after allogeneic stem cell transplantation. Trimming removed 7 bases at V and 9 bases at J, with 13 bases between. CDR1 and CDR2 from the germline V gene are MDHEN and SYDVKM. The CDR3 covers 12 residues. TCRdb passed the RT-PCR reads through MiXCR, listing each CDR3 protein once. The sample lists under 200,000 distinct CDR3 sequences, around 28% occurring once. The TCR was taken from a human donor who was either an allogeneic HSCT recipient or a stem cell or donor lymphocyte infusion donor (not recorded which). It is not recorded whose cells these are; they may come from a transplant donor. The chain carries TRBV28 and TRBJ1-5; weak D call: TRBD1 (6 bases). The source material was blood, either unsorted or a sorted T cell fraction (not recorded which). CDR3 protein: CASTIADRPQHF. CDR3 sequence (DNA): TGTGCCAGCACCATTGCGGACAGGCCCCAGCATTTT.